The next 29 T cell receptor beta chains were all read from a single sample in a study of cytomegalovirus exposure and HLA in healthy donors. Amplification used 60 Vbeta primers and 13 Jbeta primers. TCRdb's table, derived via immunoSEQ multiplex PCR, lists solely in-frame clones and lacks some. The data hold about 180,000 clones, with 77% observed a single time. The specimen was PBMCs. These receptors were taken from a man between 18 and 29 years old in good health and CMV-seronegative.

The genes are TRBV4-2 and TRBJ1-6; no definite D call. V lost 3 bases and J 7 bases, leaving 7 bases between the germline ends. The CDR3 covers 13 residues. In germline, CDR1 is LGHNA, CDR2 YNFKEQ. CDR3 loop: CASSHSGNSPLHF. In nucleotides, the CDR3 is TGTGCCAGCAGCCATTCGGGGAATTCACCCCTCCACTTT.

V gene TRBV5-6 combines with J gene TRBJ2-3, with 14 positions matching TRBD2. The V segment lost 3 bases and the J segment 6 bases; nucleotides outside the gene matches: 12. This CDR3 contains 18 residues. Per germline, CDR1 SGHDT and CDR2 YYEEEE. CDR3 nucleotide sequence: TGTGCCAGCAGCTGGGGACTAGCGGGGGACCTAGTCGGTGATACGCAGTATTTT. Translating it yields CASSWGLAGDLVGDTQYF.

The gene calls are TRBV6-4 and TRBJ2-1; TRBD2 aligns across 10 bases. The trim removed 3 bases at V and 0 bases at J, leaving 8 bases unmatched. CDR3 length: 18 residues. The germline CDR1 and CDR2 sequences are MRHNA and SNTAGT. The CDR3 region has the DNA TGTGCCAGCAGTGATGGACTAGCGGTCTTTAGCTCCTACAATGAGCAGTTCTTC. Encoded protein: CASSDGLAVFSSYNEQFF.

The chain links TRBV28 to TRBJ2-3; 7 positions match TRBD2. Per the germline V gene, CDR1 is MDHEN and CDR2 is SYDVKM. After removal of 6 bases from V and 0 bases from J, the junction contained 9 bases not matched to a gene. This CDR3 region has 16 residues. The DNA for the CDR3 is TGTGCCAGCAGCCTCCGGGTAGCGGGTAGCACAGATACGCAGTATTTT. Its translation is CASSLRVAGSTDTQYF.

The J gene is TRBJ1-2, the V gene TRBV6-1; D is uncertain. The V end was cut by 4 bases, the J end by 0 bases, with 9 bases between. This CDR3 comprises 14 residues. From germline, CDR1 is MNHNS and CDR2 SASEGT. Here the CDR3 DNA reads TGTGCCAGCAGTGCAGGCAAAGCTAACTATGGCTACACCTTC. It codes for CASSAGKANYGYTF.

The J gene is TRBJ2-5, the V gene TRBV11-2; the match to TRBD1 covers 7 bases. The V gene's germline CDR1 is SGHAT and CDR2 FQNNGV. V lost 6 bases and J lost 5; bases outside the gene matches: 6. The CDR3 is 13 amino acids. The CDR3 DNA sequence: TGTGCCAGCAGGCCACAGGGGCAGGAGACCCAGTACTTC. Translating it yields CASRPQGQETQYF.

This sequence joins TRBV16 and TRBJ2-2; 11 nucleotides line up with TRBD2. The CDR3 is 15 amino acids. The germline CDR1 and CDR2 sequences are KGHSY and FQNENV. V lost 5 bases to trimming and J lost 5 bases; unmatched junction nucleotides: 4. This CDR3 reads CASSLRLAGTGELFF. For the CDR3, the DNA is TGTGCCAGCAGCTTACGACTAGCGGGGACCGGGGAGCTGTTTTTT.

V is TRBV7-9 and J is TRBJ2-7; TRBD2 aligns across 8 bases. The germline V gene has CDR1 SEHNR and CDR2 FQNEAQ (reference sequence). CDR3 length: 14 amino acids. V dropped 6 bases and J dropped 1; count of bases not matched to a gene: 5. In nucleotides, the CDR3 is TGTGCCAGCAGTTGGACTAGCCTTTCCTACGAGCAGTACTTC. It codes for CASSWTSLSYEQYF.

The V gene is TRBV9, the J gene TRBJ2-7, with D maybe TRBD1 (7 bases). CDR1 and CDR2 (germline): SGDLS, YYNGEE. V was pared by 4 bases and J by 3 bases, with 11 bases between. The CDR3 has 13 amino acids. The CDR3 here is CASSPGGSYEQYF. The CDR3 coding sequence is TGTGCCAGCAGCCCAGGGGGGAGCTACGAGCAGTACTTC.

The chain carries TRBV6-6 and TRBJ2-7; D is uncertain. This CDR3 spans 13 amino acids. Germline loops: CDR1 MNHNY, CDR2 SVGAGI (reference sequence). Trimming took 3 bases from V and 0 from J, leaving 6 bases between them. This chain's CDR3 is CASSYFSSYEQYF. The CDR3 DNA follows: TGTGCCAGCAGTTATTTCAGCTCCTACGAGCAGTACTTC.

The chain is built from TRBV18 and TRBJ1-2, with TRBD1 matching 7 bases. Trimming took 6 bases from V and 6 from J; bases not matched to a gene: 13. This CDR3 is 15 amino acids long. Germline V gene sequence: CDR1 KGHSH, CDR2 LQKENI. The CDR3 region is CASSPDRASRNGYTF. The CDR3 DNA is TGTGCCAGCTCCCCCGACAGGGCGTCTCGGAATGGCTACACCTTC.

The table lists this clone with a count of one. The CDR3 loop reads CASRTGGRNSPLHF. Here the CDR3 DNA reads TGTGCCAGCAGGACAGGGGGCCGGAATTCACCCCTCCACTTT. The J gene is TRBJ1-6, the V gene TRBV6-5, with 10 bases identical to TRBD1. The V and J ends lost 6 bases and 7 bases, in that order; junction bases with no gene match: 3. Per germline, CDR1 MNHEY and CDR2 SVGAGI. The CDR3 has 14 residues.

V usage is TRBV7-3 and J usage is TRBJ2-1; D gene unclear. The CDR3 is 13 residues long. V gave up 2 bases and J gave up 8 bases, with 10 bases separating them. Looked up from germline, CDR1 is SGHTA and CDR2 is FQGTGA. The CDR3 is CASSLFNGDEQFF. The CDR3 region has the DNA TGTGCCAGCAGCTTATTTAATGGAGATGAGCAGTTCTTC.

This chain uses TRBV7-2 with TRBJ2-7, with a weak D call TRBD2 (6 bases). The CDR3 runs 13 residues. The V end lost 4 bases, the J end lost 6 bases, and 13 bases lay between the germline ends. Germline-derived CDR1 and CDR2 are SGHTA and FQGNSA. CDR3: CASSSGRTREQYF. CDR3 nucleotide sequence: TGTGCCAGCAGCTCGGGGAGGACTCGCGAGCAGTACTTC.

V usage is TRBV11-3 and J usage is TRBJ2-7; D not certain. The V end was cut by 0 bases, the J end by 2 bases, with 8 bases between. Germline V gene lookup returns CDR1 SGHNT and CDR2 YENEEA. The CDR3 runs to 14 residues. The DNA of the CDR3 is TGTGCCAGCAGCTTAGAGATACAAGCCTACGAGCAGTACTTC. Translating it yields CASSLEIQAYEQYF.

The rearrangement joins TRBV7-9 to TRBJ2-3; perhaps TRBD2 as D (6 bases). CDR3 length: 15 residues. The germline gives CDR1 SEHNR, CDR2 FQNEAQ (reference sequence). Trimming removed 3 bases at V and 2 bases at J, with 12 bases between. This CDR3 is CASSLFAGPTDTQYF. In DNA, the CDR3 is TGTGCCAGCAGCTTGTTCGCGGGGCCCACAGATACGCAGTATTTT.

This sequence joins TRBV7-3 and TRBJ2-4; D not resolved. The germline gives CDR1 SGHTA, CDR2 FQGTGA. The CDR3 consists of 13 residues. V lost 1 base and J lost 9, with 10 bases in between. In nucleotides, the CDR3 is TGTGCCAGCAGCTTAAAAAGCGATGCCATTCAGTACTTC. It translates to CASSLKSDAIQYF. The whole variable domain, remainder taken from reference TRBV7-3 and TRBJ2-4, is GAGVSQTPSNKVTEKGKYVELRCDPISGHTALYWYRQSLGQGPEFLIYFQGTGAADDSGLPNDRFFAVRPEGSVSTLKIQRTERGDSAVYLCASSLKSDAIQYFGAGTRLSVL.

This clone turned up a few times. The J gene is TRBJ1-5, the V gene TRBV2; perhaps TRBD1 as D (5 bases). Germline V CDR1 and CDR2: SNHLY, FYNNEI. CDR3 length: 12 residues. Trimming cost V 6 bases and J 11 bases, with 14 bases left between them. CDR3 DNA: TGTGCCAGCAGGGACGGAAGGGGTGCCCAGCATTTT. Its protein product is CASRDGRGAQHF.

V is TRBV2 and J is TRBJ2-2; 8 positions agree with TRBD2. The CDR3 sequence is 18 residues long. V shed 0 bases and J 3 bases; nucleotides not matched to a gene: 9. The germline gives CDR1 SNHLY, CDR2 FYNNEI. As DNA, the CDR3 is TGTGCCAGCAGTGAAGCGAGCGGGAGAAAAAGGGACACCGGGGAGCTGTTTTTT. Translated: CASSEASGRKRDTGELFF. The variable domain in full, completed from reference TRBV2 and TRBJ2-2, reads EPEVTQTPSHQVTQMGQEVILRCVPISNHLYFYWYRQILGQKVEFLVSFYNNEISEKSEIFDDQFSVERPDGSNFTLKIRSTKLEDSAMYFCASSEASGRKRDTGELFFGEGSRLTVL.

This chain uses TRBV7-2 with TRBJ2-1; tentative D call: TRBD2 (6 bases). CDR1 SGHTA and CDR2 FQGNSA come from the germline V gene. V was clipped by 4 bases and J by 9 bases, with 13 bases between them. The CDR3 is 13 amino acids. The CDR3 is CASSSGLAPEQFF. CDR3 nucleotides: TGTGCCAGCAGCTCAGGCCTAGCGCCTGAGCAGTTCTTC.

This rearrangement joins TRBV7-9 to TRBJ2-7; 7 nucleotides agree with TRBD2. The germline V gene encodes CDR1 SEHNR and CDR2 FQNEAQ (reference sequence). This CDR3 has 15 residues. V gave up 4 bases and J gave up 3 bases; unmatched junction bases: 9. CDR3 nucleotide sequence: TGTGCCAGCAGCTCGCCCACGACGGGGGGCTACGAGCAGTACTTC. This gives the protein CASSSPTTGGYEQYF.

This rearrangement joins TRBV30 to TRBJ2-2; D is unresolved. This CDR3 contains 13 residues. CDR1 is GTSNPN, CDR2 SVGIG, per germline (reference sequence). The V end lost 2 bases, the J end lost 2 bases, and 6 bases lay between the germline ends. The CDR3 spells CAWSLLNTGELFF. For the CDR3, the DNA is TGTGCCTGGAGTCTACTAAACACCGGGGAGCTGTTTTTT.

The CDR3 region has the DNA TGTGCCAGCTCACCCGGAACAGGTTTTATGGGGAACGAGCAGTACTTC. Its protein is CASSPGTGFMGNEQYF. This chain connects TRBV18 to TRBJ2-7; perhaps TRBD1 as D (5 bases). Between the trimmed V and J ends, which lost 3 bases and 5 bases, there was a span of 20 bases. The germline gives CDR1 KGHSH, CDR2 LQKENI. The CDR3 contains 16 residues. The variable domain in full, completed from reference TRBV18 and TRBJ2-7, reads NAGVMQNPRHLVRRRGQEARLRCSPMKGHSHVYWYRQLPEEGLKFMVYLQKENIIDESGMPKERFSAEFPKEGPSILRIQQVVRGDSAAYFCASSPGTGFMGNEQYFGPGTRLTVT.

The chain links TRBV10-3 to TRBJ2-1; the D is unclear. This CDR3 is built from 14 residues. Deletions cut 6 bases from V and 4 bases from J, with 13 bases between. Per germline, CDR1 ENHRY and CDR2 SYGVKD. For the CDR3, the DNA is TGTGCCATCAGCCCGACTGCCGCATACAATGAGCAGTTCTTC. Translation gives CAISPTAAYNEQFF.

This rearrangement joins TRBV30 to TRBJ2-7, with TRBD1 identical over 9 bases. V lost 4 bases, J lost 0 bases, and 4 bases stayed unmatched. Germline CDR1 reads GTSNPN; CDR2 reads SVGIG (reference sequence). This CDR3 spans 14 amino acids. CDR3 protein: CAWTDRGSSYEQYF. The CDR3 nucleotides are TGTGCCTGGACTGACAGGGGGAGCTCCTACGAGCAGTACTTC.

The chain employs TRBV7-9 and TRBJ2-1, with a tentative D call TRBD2 (6 bases). The CDR3 is 16 residues long. The germline V gene encodes CDR1 SEHNR and CDR2 FQNEAQ (reference sequence). Trimming removed 5 bases from V and 9 bases from J, with 23 bases in between. CDR3 DNA sequence: TGTGCCAGCAGCCCCCGCGGGCGGGACCGGGCCCGTGAGCAGTTCTTC. Translating gives CASSPRGRDRAREQFF.

The rearrangement links TRBV11-3 to TRBJ1-1; no reliable D call. CDR3 length equals 14 residues. Germline V lookup: CDR1 SGHNT, CDR2 YENEEA. The V gene lost 7 bases and the J gene lost 3 bases, with 15 bases spanning the gap. The CDR3 nucleotides are TGTGCCAGCAACCAACAGCCTCAGGACACTGAAGCTTTCTTT. Translation gives CASNQQPQDTEAFF.

The rearrangement joins TRBV11-2 to TRBJ1-2; 8 bases align to TRBD1. Germline V gene data show CDR1 as SGHAT and CDR2 as FQNNGV. V dropped 5 bases and J dropped 8; count of bases not matched to a gene: 10. This CDR3 spans 14 amino acids. CDR3 in amino acids: CASSLTRTGLGYTF. For the CDR3, the DNA is TGTGCCAGCAGCCTAACAAGGACAGGGCTCGGCTACACCTTC.

This sequence joins TRBV7-3 and TRBJ2-1; D remains unclear. Germline CDR1 and CDR2: SGHTA and FQGTGA. Trimming shortened V by 5 bases and J by 3 bases, and 11 bases separated the two germline ends. The CDR3 is 14 amino acids. CDR3 loop: CASSPSVFYNEQFF. CDR3 bases: TGTGCCAGCAGCCCCAGCGTATTCTACAATGAGCAGTTCTTC.